This T cell receptor beta chain appears in the sequencing data of a study of early T cells in non-severe SARS-CoV-2 infection. One entry per CDR3 protein, called by TCRdb with MiXCR from the 5' RACE reads. The table lists approximately 70,000 distinct CDR3 sequences, roughly an eighth of them singletons. At least ten counts were recorded for this clonotype. This CDR3 spans 13 amino acids. Germline CDR1 reads MDHEN; CDR2 reads SYDVKM. Trimming left V 3 bases short and J 3 bases short, with 8 bases between. The V and J genes are TRBV28 and TRBJ1-1; D remains ambiguous. Specimen: whole blood. The TCR originated in an adult who was a healthcare worker with PCR-confirmed SARS-CoV-2 infection or an uninfected control (not recorded which). The chain's CDR3 is CASSFLDDTEAFF. Written as DNA, the CDR3 is TGTGCCAGCAGTTTTTTGGATGACACTGAAGCTTTCTTT.